Listed here are 32 T cell receptor beta chains from one sample, sequenced in a study of cytomegalovirus exposure and HLA in healthy donors. The primer mix had 60 Vbeta and 13 Jbeta primers. The assay was immunoSEQ multiplex PCR, and TCRdb's table has in-frame clones only and misses some. The sample lists some 74,000 clones, around 81% occurring once. Sequencing input: PBMCs. Receptors were obtained from a male donor in good health and CMV-seronegative.

The chain has TRBV7-6 and TRBJ1-2; unclear D gene. The CDR3 length is 15 residues. Looked up from germline, CDR1 is SGHVS and CDR2 is FNYEAQ. The V and J ends lost 1 base and 3 bases respectively, with 12 bases between them. The CDR3 loop reads CASSLGAGIDYGYTF. The DNA for the CDR3 is TGTGCCAGCAGCTTAGGGGCGGGAATCGACTATGGCTACACCTTC.

The rearrangement joins TRBV5-1 to TRBJ2-1; 11 positions match TRBD2. CDR1 and CDR2 from the germline V gene are SGHRS and YFSETQ. The CDR3 sequence is 16 residues long. V trimming: 0 bases; J trimming: 9 bases; junction bases outside the gene matches: 8. The CDR3 coding sequence is TGCGCCAGCAGCTTGGCGAGGGCTAGCGGGAGGAGTGAGCAGTTCTTC. Translating gives CASSLARASGRSEQFF.

The rearrangement links TRBV29-1 to TRBJ2-1; TRBD2 matches 8 bases. This CDR3 is 12 amino acids long. V was clipped by 8 bases and J by 3 bases; unmatched bases: 3. CDR1 and CDR2 from the germline V gene are SQVTM and ANQGSEA. The CDR3: CSSGTSYNEQFF. The CDR3 DNA sequence: TGCAGCTCCGGGACTAGCTACAATGAGCAGTTCTTC.

The rearrangement links TRBV21-1 to TRBJ2-3; the table calls TRBD2, which could not be checked here. TRBV21-1 is classified as a pseudogene. This CDR3 is built from 18 residues. The DNA of the CDR3 is TGTGCCAGCAGCAACACGCTACAGGGGACTAGAGGTCCAGATACGCAGTATTTT. Residues: CASSNTLQGTRGPDTQYF.

This clone was counted a single time. J is TRBJ2-2 and V is TRBV7-3; the match to TRBD1 covers 11 bases. In germline, CDR1 is SGHTA, CDR2 FQGTGA. J gave up 7 bases and V 4 bases, and 11 bases lay outside the gene matches. The CDR3 consists of 17 residues. The chain's CDR3 is CASSWDTGQGGIGELFF. The DNA for the CDR3 is TGTGCCAGCAGCTGGGATACGGGACAGGGGGGTATCGGGGAGCTGTTTTTT.

Comments on this clone: At one of its ends the junction is not consistent with the germline gene, which may arise from a read error. The chain combines TRBV7-9 with TRBJ1-2, with 10 bases that match TRBD1. CDR1 is SEHNR and CDR2 is FQNEAQ in the germline V gene (reference sequence). This CDR3 is built from 13 residues. This chain's CDR3 is CAEGGTGVIGYPF. The CDR3 region has the DNA TGTGCCGAGGGGGGGACAGGGGTCATCGGCTACCCCTTC.

The gene calls are TRBV5-1 and TRBJ1-3, with TRBD1 identical over 7 bases. There are 16 residues in the CDR3. V shed 4 bases, J shed 2 bases, and the junction held 9 bases outside the gene matches. Germline V gives CDR1 SGHRS, CDR2 YFSETQ. The CDR3: CASSGGTDGAGNTIYF. DNA of the CDR3: TGCGCCAGCAGCGGGGGGACAGACGGAGCTGGAAACACCATATATTTT.

The V call is TRBV18, the J call TRBJ2-7; perhaps TRBD2 as D (6 bases). V was trimmed by 6 bases and J by 3 bases, leaving 12 bases between them. CDR1 KGHSH and CDR2 LQKENI come from the germline V gene. The CDR3 is 13 amino acids. CDR3 region: CASSHRDFYEQYF. The CDR3 DNA follows: TGTGCCAGCTCCCACCGGGACTTCTACGAGCAGTACTTC. Filled out from reference TRBV18 and TRBJ2-7, the complete variable domain reads NAGVMQNPRHLVRRRGQEARLRCSPMKGHSHVYWYRQLPEEGLKFMVYLQKENIIDESGMPKERFSAEFPKEGPSILRIQQVVRGDSAAYFCASSHRDFYEQYFGPGTRLTVT.

This CDR3 is CASPGDRGRNSLAYEQYF. Here the CDR3 DNA reads TGTGCCAGCCCGGGGGACAGGGGGCGAAATTCCCTCGCCTACGAGCAGTACTTC. This chain joins TRBV5-6 and TRBJ2-7, with 12 bases matching TRBD1. The germline CDR1 and CDR2 sequences are SGHDT and YYEEEE. Losses at the gene ends were 7 bases for V and 2 bases for J; bases not matched to a gene: 16. The CDR3 is 18 residues long.

This clone was found a few times. The chain couples TRBV20-1 to TRBJ2-7; D call uncertain. Germline loops: CDR1 DFQATT, CDR2 SNEGSKA (reference sequence). The CDR3 has 10 amino acids. Trimming took 5 bases from V and 6 from J, leaving 8 bases between them. The CDR3 coding sequence is TGCAGTGCTGGTTGGAGCGAGCAGTACTTC. As protein: CSAGWSEQYF.

This rearrangement joins TRBV7-9 to TRBJ2-7, with D unresolved. Trimming shortened V by 2 bases and J by 0 bases, and 8 bases separated the two germline ends. The germline V gene encodes CDR1 SEHNR and CDR2 FQNEAQ (reference sequence). The CDR3 spans 14 residues. The CDR3: CASSLPIGSYEQYF. The CDR3 DNA reads as TGTGCCAGCAGCTTACCAATCGGCTCCTACGAGCAGTACTTC.

The chain recombines TRBV5-8 with TRBJ1-3, with D uncertain. Germline values: CDR1 SGHTS, CDR2 YDEGEE. The CDR3 is 14 amino acids. Trimming took off 4 bases at V and 2 bases at J, with 10 bases between the two ends. CDR3 DNA: TGTGCCAGCAGCCTATGGTCTCCTGGAAACACCATATATTTT. Its protein product is CASSLWSPGNTIYF.

This chain links TRBV5-1 with TRBJ2-2; 8 bases are shared with TRBD1. This CDR3 region has 13 residues. Per germline, CDR1 SGHRS and CDR2 YFSETQ. Trimming cost V 8 bases and J 5 bases; bases outside gene matches: 5. The CDR3 sequence: CASHQGATGELFF. CDR3 nucleotide sequence: TGCGCCAGTCATCAGGGGGCAACCGGGGAGCTGTTTTTT.

The chain couples TRBV11-2 to TRBJ1-6, with D possibly being TRBD1 (5 bases). Between the trimmed V and J ends, which lost 11 bases and 7 bases, there was a span of 9 bases. This CDR3 has 11 residues. Germline lookup yields CDR1 SGHAT and CDR2 FQNNGV. The DNA for the CDR3 is TGTGCCTCCGCAGGGAATTCACCCCTCCACTTT. As protein: CASAGNSPLHF. The complete variable domain, with remaining parts taken from reference TRBV11-2 and TRBJ1-6, reads EAGVAQSPRYKIIEKRQSVAFWCNPISGHATLYWYQQILGQGPKLLIQFQNNGVVDDSQLPKDRFSAERLKGVDSTLKIQPAKLEDSAVYLCASAGNSPLHFGNGTRLTVT.

The J gene is TRBJ1-2, the V gene TRBV7-2; unclear D gene. The CDR3 totals 14 residues. CDR1 is SGHTA and CDR2 is FQGNSA in the germline V gene. Trimming pared 2 bases from V and 1 base from J, leaving 8 bases between. The CDR3 DNA is TGTGCCAGCAGCTTAACCTACAGTAACTATGGCTACACCTTC. As protein: CASSLTYSNYGYTF.

In the case of this clone: A junction boundary mismatches the germline segment, possibly from a read error. Other DNA sequences in this specimen translate into the identical CDR3. The J gene is TRBJ2-1, the V gene TRBV5-1; 8 bases agree with TRBD2. CDR1 is SGHRS and CDR2 is YFSETQ in the germline V gene. The CDR3 covers 15 residues. CDR3 residues: CASYGLARGYNEQFF. Written as DNA, the CDR3 is TGTGCGAGCTACGGACTAGCAAGGGGGTACAATGAGCAGTTCTTC.

A note on this clone: Its ends do not fully match the called genes, so a read error is possible. V and J are TRBV29-1 and TRBJ1-2; TRBD1 matches 8 bases. This CDR3 is 12 amino acids long. In germline, CDR1 is SQVTM, CDR2 ANQGSEA. CDR3 DNA sequence: TGCAGCGTTGCAGGGGGCCAGGGAGGCTACCCCTTC. Translated: CSVAGGQGGYPF.

The chain joins TRBV2 to TRBJ1-6; weak D call: TRBD1 (5 bases). This CDR3 contains 17 residues. Per the germline V gene, CDR1 is SNHLY and CDR2 is FYNNEI. V shed 7 bases and J shed 13 bases, with 29 bases lying between them. In DNA form, the CDR3 reads TGTGCCAGCACCCCAGACGGATGGGACTCTCGTGTGGGGCCCCTCCACTTT. Translated: CASTPDGWDSRVGPLHF. Supplemented by reference TRBV2 and TRBJ1-6, the full variable domain reads EPEVTQTPSHQVTQMGQEVILRCVPISNHLYFYWYRQILGQKVEFLVSFYNNEISEKSEIFDDQFSVERPDGSNFTLKIRSTKLEDSAMYFCASTPDGWDSRVGPLHFGNGTRLTVT.

With regard to this clone: A junction boundary mismatches the germline segment, possibly from a read error. The chain combines TRBV7-3 with TRBJ2-2; 10 nucleotides match TRBD2. CDR1 is SGHTA, CDR2 FQGTGA, per germline. This CDR3 region has 15 residues. CDR3 region: CASSRGLANTGELFF. CDR3 bases: TGTGCCAGCAGCCGGGGACTAGCGAATACCGGGGAGCTGTTTTTT.

The genes are TRBV7-8 and TRBJ2-3; 12 bases map to TRBD2. Germline V gene lookup returns CDR1 SGHVS and CDR2 FQNEAQ. The CDR3 consists of 17 residues. Trimming at V came to 1 base and at J to 4 bases, leaving 6 bases not matched to a gene. The CDR3 region has the DNA TGTGCCAGCAGCTTAGGAATGACTAGCGGGGGATCAGATACGCAGTATTTT. The encoded protein is CASSLGMTSGGSDTQYF.

The chain's CDR3 is CASEVHSSYEQYF. In DNA form, the CDR3 reads TGTGCCAGCGAAGTCCACTCGTCCTACGAGCAGTACTTC. This rearrangement joins TRBV6-1 to TRBJ2-7; D unresolved. CDR3 length: 13 residues. Germline-derived CDR1 and CDR2 are MNHNS and SASEGT. The V and J ends lost 8 bases and 1 base respectively, with 12 bases between them.

This clone showed up just once. The chain uses TRBV5-1 and TRBJ1-6, with TRBD1 matching 9 bases. The trim removed 3 bases at V and 10 bases at J, leaving 8 bases unmatched. Germline-derived CDR1 and CDR2 are SGHRS and YFSETQ. The CDR3 consists of 15 residues. This CDR3 reads CASSSGTGSVSPLHF. The CDR3 DNA reads TGCGCCAGCAGCTCGGGGACAGGGTCGGTATCACCCCTCCACTTT.

The chain links TRBV5-8 to TRBJ2-3; D is perhaps TRBD2 (5 bases). Germline values: CDR1 SGHTS, CDR2 YDEGEE. Trimming took 3 bases from V and 6 from J, leaving 20 bases between them. This CDR3 region has 16 residues. As DNA, the CDR3 is TGTGCCAGCAGCTCCACGTACGTGGGAGTATCGGATACGCAGTATTTT. Amino acids: CASSSTYVGVSDTQYF.

The sample holds one count of this clone. The CDR3 is CASSLDGGTGFASYTF. In DNA, the CDR3 is TGTGCCAGCAGCTTAGATGGGGGGACAGGGTTTGCTAGCTACACCTTC. This chain uses TRBV11-2 with TRBJ1-2; TRBD1 aligns across 9 bases. CDR1 and CDR2 (germline): SGHAT, FQNNGV. The CDR3 has 16 residues. V trimming: 0 bases; J trimming: 9 bases; junction bases outside the gene matches: 11.

The rearrangement uses TRBV2 and TRBJ2-5, with 7 bases that match TRBD2. Germline V CDR1 and CDR2: SNHLY, FYNNEI. This CDR3 has 13 amino acids. V shed 8 bases and J 3 bases; nucleotides not matched to a gene: 6. The CDR3: CASEASGEETQYF. The CDR3 DNA is TGTGCCAGCGAAGCTAGCGGCGAAGAGACCCAGTACTTC.

The V and J genes are TRBV6-5 and TRBJ2-7; 7 nucleotides line up with TRBD2. Germline CDR1 and CDR2: MNHEY and SVGAGI. V gave up 5 bases and J gave up 6 bases; unmatched junction bases: 7. The CDR3 runs 13 residues. In DNA, the CDR3 is TGTGCCAGCAGTCCTACCGGGGGGTGCGAGCAGTACTTC. Translating gives CASSPTGGCEQYF.

The chain has TRBV28 and TRBJ2-1, with TRBD2 matching 9 bases. V was clipped by 2 bases and J by 5 bases; unmatched bases: 7. This CDR3 has 16 amino acids. CDR1 and CDR2 from the germline V gene are MDHEN and SYDVKM. For the CDR3, the DNA is TGTGCCAGCAGTTTAGAGGCGGGAGGGGTAAACAATGAGCAGTTCTTC. Translating it yields CASSLEAGGVNNEQFF.

The chain uses TRBV5-4 and TRBJ2-5; 7 nucleotides agree with TRBD1. Looked up from germline, CDR1 is SGHNT and CDR2 is YYREEE (reference sequence). The CDR3 is 12 residues long. The ends lost 6 bases at V and 5 bases at J; junction bases unmatched: 4. CDR3 DNA sequence: TGTGCCAGCAACCACAGGGGTGAGACCCAGTACTTC. Protein product: CASNHRGETQYF.

This rearrangement joins TRBV11-2 to TRBJ2-5; TRBD1 matches 11 bases. The V gene end was trimmed by 4 bases and the J gene end by 1 base; junction bases not matched to a gene: 2. This CDR3 contains 15 residues. Germline CDR1 is SGHAT and CDR2 is FQNNGV. CDR3 residues: CASSYGTGGQETQYF. CDR3 DNA: TGTGCCAGCAGCTACGGGACAGGGGGCCAAGAGACCCAGTACTTC.

This chain connects TRBV2 to TRBJ1-3; no reliable D call. The V and J ends lost 3 bases and 4 bases respectively, with 10 bases between them. CDR1 is SNHLY, CDR2 FYNNEI, per germline. The CDR3 length is 14 residues. CDR3 residues: CASSDSGSGNTIYF. CDR3 bases: TGTGCCAGCAGTGATAGCGGGTCGGGAAACACCATATATTTT.

The gene calls are TRBV12-5 and TRBJ2-1; 7 nucleotides match TRBD1. Unmatched junction bases numbered 14, after V lost 6 bases and J lost 0 bases. Germline CDR1 reads LGHNT; CDR2 reads FRNRAP. CDR3 length: 18 amino acids. As DNA, the CDR3 is TGTGCTAGTGGCCCCAACAAACAGGGGCCCAGCTCCTACAATGAGCAGTTCTTC. Its translation: CASGPNKQGPSSYNEQFF. Full variable domain (outside the CDR3, taken from reference TRBV12-5 and TRBJ2-1): DARVTQTPRHKVTEMGQEVTMRCQPILGHNTVFWYRQTMMQGLELLAYFRNRAPLDDSGMPKDRFSAEMPDATLATLKIQPSEPRDSAVYFCASGPNKQGPSSYNEQFFGPGTRLTVL.

Concerning this clone: At one boundary the junction diverges from the germline segment, which might be a read error. This chain links TRBV29-1 with TRBJ1-2; unclear D gene. The CDR3 has 12 residues. Germline V CDR1 and CDR2: SQVTM, ANQGSEA. CDR3 coding DNA: TGCAGCGTTGTCAGAGCTAACTATGGCTACCCCTTC. This codes for CSVVRANYGYPF.